Reported below is one TCR beta chain. The sample belongs to a study of CD8 T cells in Susac syndrome. Trimming shortened V by 3 bases and J by 5 bases, and 7 bases separated the two germline ends. The germline V gene encodes CDR1 KGHSH and CDR2 LQKENI. This CDR3 has 12 residues. Sequencing of TCR beta was carried out in blood CD8+ and CD4+ T cells. Negative isolation was used for CD8+ and CD4+ T cells, and FACS enrichment was applied to TEMRA cells. Roughly 0.45 to 1 ug RNA was reverse transcribed with random hexamers. MiXCR, applied by TCRdb to the immunoSEQ multiplex PCR reads, yields one record per CDR3 protein. The table records about 130,000 distinct CDR3 sequences, 90% to 95% of them present only once.

The chain has TRBV18 and TRBJ2-5, with D maybe TRBD1 (5 bases). This sequence originates from a human donor in good health. The specimen sequenced was CD4+ T cells from PBMCs. The CDR3 loop reads CASSPSGETQYF. In DNA, the CDR3 is TGTGCCAGCTCACCGTCAGGGGAGACCCAGTACTTC. Drawing the rest from reference TRBV18 and TRBJ2-5, the complete variable domain is NAGVMQNPRHLVRRRGQEARLRCSPMKGHSHVYWYRQLPEEGLKFMVYLQKENIIDESGMPKERFSAEFPKEGPSILRIQQVVRGDSAAYFCASSPSGETQYFGPGTRLLVL.